Below, one T cell receptor (beta chain) is given with its context. This sample is drawn from a study of T-cell reconstitution after alpha-beta-depleted transplantation in children. During its preparation, the TCRbeta library received unique molecular identifiers. Each CDR3 protein gets one entry after TCRdb re-called the PCR reads with MiXCR. The repertoire holds some 200,000 distinct CDR3 sequences, around 9.5% seen once, with around 6% in the top ten. The CDR3 totals 14 residues. V lost 2 bases and J lost 7, with 11 bases in between. Germline V gene sequence: CDR1 SEHNR, CDR2 FQNEAQ (reference sequence).

The sample in question was PBMCs from the stem cell graft donor, obtained from the stem cell graft. V and J are TRBV7-9 and TRBJ2-2, with D maybe TRBD1 (5 bases). The sequence was obtained from a human donor who donated a stem cell graft to a child with acute lymphoblastic leukemia. The CDR3 region has the DNA TGTGCCAGCAGCTTACTGCCAGGGCACGGGGAGCTGTTTTTT. Its translation: CASSLLPGHGELFF.